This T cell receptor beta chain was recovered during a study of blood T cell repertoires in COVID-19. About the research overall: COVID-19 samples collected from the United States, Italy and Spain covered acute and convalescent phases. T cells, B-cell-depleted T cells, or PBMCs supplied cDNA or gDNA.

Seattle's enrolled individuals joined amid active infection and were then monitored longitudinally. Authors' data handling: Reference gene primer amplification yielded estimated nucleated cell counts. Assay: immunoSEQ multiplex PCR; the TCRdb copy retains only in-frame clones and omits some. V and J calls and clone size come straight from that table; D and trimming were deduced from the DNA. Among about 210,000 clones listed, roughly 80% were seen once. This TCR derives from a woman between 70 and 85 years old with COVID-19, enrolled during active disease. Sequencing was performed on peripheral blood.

In DNA form, the CDR3 reads TGTGCCAGCGCAAAAGGGGTCGGGAACACTGAAGCTTTCTTT. It specifies CASAKGVGNTEAFF. The chain joins TRBV18 to TRBJ1-1; possibly TRBD1 for D (5 bases). Germline V lookup: CDR1 KGHSH, CDR2 LQKENI. Trimming removed 8 bases at V and 1 base at J, with 14 bases between. CDR3 length: 14 residues.